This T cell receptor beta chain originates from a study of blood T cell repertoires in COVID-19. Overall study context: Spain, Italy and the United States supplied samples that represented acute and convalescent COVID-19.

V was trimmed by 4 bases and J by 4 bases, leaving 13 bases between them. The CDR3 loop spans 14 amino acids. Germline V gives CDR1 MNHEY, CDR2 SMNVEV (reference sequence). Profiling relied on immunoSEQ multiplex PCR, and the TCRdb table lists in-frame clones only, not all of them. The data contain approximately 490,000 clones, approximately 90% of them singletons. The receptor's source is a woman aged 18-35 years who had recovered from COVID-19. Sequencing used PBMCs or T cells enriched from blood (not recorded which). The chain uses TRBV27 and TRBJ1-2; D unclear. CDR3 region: CASSSPGLGYGYTF. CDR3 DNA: TGTGCCAGCAGTTCGCCTGGACTCGGCTATGGCTACACCTTC.